The 21 T cell receptor beta chains listed next were all sequenced from one sample in a study of shared clonotypes between healthy human individuals. Method: immunoSEQ multiplex PCR; TCRdb's copy keeps in-frame clones and lacks some. The table lists some 2.3 million clones, approximately 95% of them singletons. Material for sequencing was naive CD4+ T cells from PBMCs. Indicated subset: CD45RA+ positively selected. The receptor set was obtained from a man between 18 and 29 years old in good health. Some clones in this sample may be carry-over from other donors' samples.

The chain is built from TRBV7-8 and TRBJ1-5, with 7 bases that match TRBD1. Germline V gives CDR1 SGHVS, CDR2 FQNEAQ. The junction had 15 bases not matched to a gene; V was cut back by 5 bases and J by 11 bases. The CDR3 loop spans 15 amino acids. The CDR3 DNA is TGTGCCAGCAGCCCCAGGGTAACAGGGGAATCAGCCCAGCATTTT. Translation: CASSPRVTGESAQHF.

V and J are TRBV11-2 and TRBJ1-1, with D uncertain. The germline V gene has CDR1 SGHAT and CDR2 FQNNGV. The V gene lost 5 bases and the J gene lost 2 bases, with 21 bases spanning the gap. The CDR3 runs to 17 residues. The DNA for the CDR3 is TGTGCCAGCAGCAGCCGCACCCGGGCCCGCAGAAACACTGAAGCTTTCTTT. Translation: CASSSRTRARRNTEAFF.

The chain links TRBV6-1 to TRBJ2-6; TRBD1 is a possible D gene (6 bases). The CDR3 is made up of 14 amino acids. Germline CDR1 reads MNHNS; CDR2 reads SASEGT. V was cut by 4 bases and J by 2 bases, with 6 bases left in between. DNA of the CDR3: TGTGCCAGCAGTGGACAGGCTGGGGCCAACGTCCTGACTTTC. Its translation: CASSGQAGANVLTF.

The chain recombines TRBV6-1 with TRBJ2-5; D remains ambiguous. Trimming stripped 2 bases from V and 5 bases from J, with 3 bases between. The CDR3 has 11 residues. Germline V gene sequence: CDR1 MNHNS, CDR2 SASEGT. CDR3: CASSEHETQYF. CDR3 coding DNA: TGTGCCAGCAGTGAACATGAGACCCAGTACTTC.

The sample holds one count of this clone. The rearrangement links TRBV28 to TRBJ1-1; maybe TRBD1 (5 bases). The CDR3 contains 12 residues. CDR1 is MDHEN and CDR2 is SYDVKM in the germline V gene. This CDR3 reads CGSWGVRAEAFF. The CDR3 region has the DNA TGTGGGAGCTGGGGGGTTCGCGCTGAAGCTTTCTTT.

The chain recombines TRBV29-1 with TRBJ1-2; 7 bases align to TRBD1. J gave up 2 bases and V 4 bases, and 10 bases lay outside the gene matches. Germline CDR1 SQVTM, CDR2 ANQGSEA. CDR3 size: 15 residues. The CDR3 DNA follows: TGCAGCGTTGTATGGCTAGGGGGCTCGAACTATGGCTACACCTTC. It specifies CSVVWLGGSNYGYTF.

As regards this clone: Other nucleotide sequences from this sample produce the same CDR3. The chain employs TRBV5-1 and TRBJ2-3; weak D call: TRBD2 (5 bases). V lost 0 bases and J 1 base, leaving 12 bases between the germline ends. Germline assignment: CDR1 SGHRS and CDR2 YFSETQ. CDR3 size: 16 residues. The DNA of the CDR3 is TGCGCCAGCAGCTTGGTCCTAGCCGGCGGCACAGATACGCAGTATTTT. Translating it yields CASSLVLAGGTDTQYF. Combining the CDR3 with reference TRBV5-1 and TRBJ2-3 gives the whole variable domain KAGVTQTPRYLIKTRGQQVTLSCSPISGHRSVSWYQQTPGQGLQFLFEYFSETQRNKGNFPGRFSGRQFSNSRSEMNVSTLELGDSALYLCASSLVLAGGTDTQYFGPGTRLTVL.

The CDR3 sequence: CASSFEHSSYEQYF. The CDR3 bases are TGTGCCAGCAGCTTTGAGCATAGCTCCTACGAGCAGTACTTC. This chain links TRBV7-2 with TRBJ2-7; no reliable D call. Germline V CDR1 and CDR2: SGHTA, FQGNSA. The germline V and J ends were trimmed by 3 bases and 0 bases, with 9 bases remaining between them. CDR3 length: 14 residues. Using reference TRBV7-2 and TRBJ2-7 for the parts outside the CDR3, the full variable domain is GAGVSQSPSNKVTEKGKDVELRCDPISGHTALYWYRQSLGQGLEFLIYFQGNSAPDKSGLPSDRFSAERTGGSVSTLTIQRTQQEDSAVYLCASSFEHSSYEQYFGPGTRLTVT.

The chain is built from TRBV6-5 and TRBJ2-7; 7 bases line up with TRBD2. Germline V gene lookup returns CDR1 MNHEY and CDR2 SVGAGI. The CDR3 consists of 14 residues. After removal of 6 bases from V and 2 bases from J, the junction contained 7 bases not matched to a gene. The CDR3 sequence is CASRTRGGPYEQYF. DNA of the CDR3: TGTGCCAGCAGAACCCGCGGGGGTCCCTACGAGCAGTACTTC.

The V call is TRBV19, the J call TRBJ2-7; no clear D gene. The CDR3 is 14 residues long. In germline, CDR1 is LNHDA, CDR2 SQIVND (reference sequence). V lost 5 bases to trimming and J lost 4 bases, with 15 bases between them. The CDR3 loop is CASSPTRAAYEQYF. CDR3 DNA sequence: TGTGCCAGTAGTCCGACCCGGGCGGCTTACGAGCAGTACTTC.

This clone was counted once. J is TRBJ1-3 and V is TRBV11-2; D possibly corresponds to TRBD1 (5 bases). This CDR3 is built from 16 residues. CDR1 and CDR2 (germline): SGHAT, FQNNGV. With 5 bases removed from V and 0 bases from J, the gap between germline ends came to 14 bases. CDR3 sequence reads: CASSPRGWGSGNTIYF. CDR3 bases: TGTGCCAGCAGCCCAAGGGGCTGGGGCTCTGGAAACACCATATATTTT. Complete variable domain (other parts from reference TRBV11-2 and TRBJ1-3): EAGVAQSPRYKIIEKRQSVAFWCNPISGHATLYWYQQILGQGPKLLIQFQNNGVVDDSQLPKDRFSAERLKGVDSTLKIQPAKLEDSAVYLCASSPRGWGSGNTIYFGEGSWLTVV.

The V gene is TRBV19, the J gene TRBJ1-1; the D gene is possibly TRBD1 (6 bases). Germline CDR1 is LNHDA and CDR2 is SQIVND (reference sequence). CDR3 size: 12 residues. The V and J ends lost 6 bases and 5 bases respectively, with 10 bases between them. The DNA for the CDR3 is TGTGCCAGTAGGCGGGGGCCTACTGAAGCTTTCTTT. This sequence encodes CASRRGPTEAFF.

The rearrangement uses TRBV10-3 and TRBJ2-1; 10 nucleotides line up with TRBD2. Trimming took 5 bases from V and 3 from J; bases not matched to a gene: 13. There are 18 residues in the CDR3. From germline, CDR1 is ENHRY and CDR2 SYGVKD. CDR3 in amino acids: CAISSLAGVAENYNEQFF. DNA of the CDR3: TGTGCCATCAGTTCCCTAGCGGGGGTGGCGGAAAACTACAATGAGCAGTTCTTC.

The chain has TRBV9 and TRBJ2-3; 10 nucleotides align to TRBD2. Germline V CDR1 and CDR2: SGDLS, YYNGEE. The CDR3 spans 14 residues. The junction had 5 bases not matched to a gene; V was cut back by 6 bases and J by 4 bases. The chain's CDR3 is CASTLGLASDTQYF. The DNA of the CDR3 is TGTGCCAGCACACTGGGACTAGCGTCAGATACGCAGTATTTT. The variable domain in full, with the rest retrieved from reference TRBV9 and TRBJ2-3, is DSGVTQTPKHLITATGQRVTLRCSPRSGDLSVYWYQQSLDQGLQFLIQYYNGEERAKGNILERFSAQQFPDLHSELNLSSLELGDSALYFCASTLGLASDTQYFGPGTRLTVL.

Comment on this clone: The same CDR3 arises from other DNA sequences in this sample as well. The rearrangement joins TRBV5-1 to TRBJ2-7; D is unclear. The CDR3 runs 12 residues. V was pared by 1 base and J by 5 bases, with 7 bases between. Germline V gives CDR1 SGHRS, CDR2 YFSETQ. Here the CDR3 DNA reads TGCGCCAGCAGCTTGAATTCCGACGAGCAGTACTTC. The encoded protein is CASSLNSDEQYF.

V usage is TRBV5-4 and J usage is TRBJ2-4, with 7 nucleotides matching TRBD2. Germline CDR1 is SGHNT and CDR2 is YYREEE (reference sequence). The CDR3 is made up of 17 amino acids. V lost 3 bases to trimming and J lost 5 bases; unmatched junction nucleotides: 14. The CDR3 loop reads CASSWQTSSGGQNIQYF. The CDR3 DNA is TGTGCCAGCAGCTGGCAAACGTCTAGCGGAGGGCAAAACATTCAGTACTTC.

The rearrangement joins TRBV10-2 to TRBJ2-3, with 9 bases fitting TRBD2. Germline CDR1 and CDR2: WSHSY and SAAADI. Trimming took 6 bases from V and 0 from J; bases not matched to a gene: 7. This CDR3 contains 16 residues. The CDR3, as DNA: TGCGCCAGCAGGCGACTAGCGGCCCCTAGCACAGATACGCAGTATTTT. The encoded protein is CASRRLAAPSTDTQYF.

CDR3 loop: CASSPASGLVQETQYF. DNA of the CDR3: TGTGCCAGCAGCCCTGCTAGCGGCTTAGTACAAGAGACCCAGTACTTC. The rearrangement links TRBV5-8 to TRBJ2-5; 7 nucleotides line up with TRBD2. J lost 2 bases, V lost 4 bases, and 11 bases had no gene match. This CDR3 contains 16 residues. The germline gives CDR1 SGHTS, CDR2 YDEGEE.

The DNA of the CDR3 is TGTGCCAGCAGTCCCGGGACAGGGCGACTACACTCCTACAATGAGCAGTTCTTC. Its protein product is CASSPGTGRLHSYNEQFF. J is TRBJ2-1 and V is TRBV28; 9 bases are shared with TRBD1. Germline assignment: CDR1 MDHEN and CDR2 SYDVKM. The CDR3 loop spans 18 amino acids. V dropped 5 bases and J dropped 0; count of bases not matched to a gene: 11.

The chain couples TRBV29-1 to TRBJ2-5, with 7 bases aligning to TRBD2. V gave up 0 bases and J gave up 4 bases; unmatched junction bases: 5. Germline values: CDR1 SQVTM, CDR2 ANQGSEA. The CDR3 loop spans 14 amino acids. This CDR3 is CSVEDGSGGETQYF. CDR3 bases: TGCAGCGTTGAAGATGGCTCGGGGGGAGAGACCCAGTACTTC.

This chain connects TRBV5-1 to TRBJ1-2; TRBD1 agrees at 7 bases. V lost 4 bases, J lost 8 bases, and 17 bases stayed unmatched. This CDR3 region has 16 residues. Per the germline V gene, CDR1 is SGHRS and CDR2 is YFSETQ. CDR3 coding DNA: TGCGCCAGCAGCCCCGGGGACACAGGGGCTCTCGGCGGCTACACCTTC. This encodes CASSPGDTGALGGYTF.